Below, 18 T cell receptor beta chains from the same sample are listed, as sequenced in a study of T cell changes during pregnancy in multiple sclerosis. Data came from immunoSEQ multiplex PCR; TCRdb stores just in-frame clones and leaves some out. The profile covers about 51,000 clones, with around 94% appearing a single time and about 0.56% taken by the ten largest. The specimen comprised CD4+ T cells from peripheral blood mononuclear cells, sampled in the second trimester of pregnancy. The receptors were gathered from a female donor with multiple sclerosis, enrolled in a pregnancy study.

This clone was seen only once. The chain links TRBV7-2 to TRBJ1-5, with 7 bases fitting TRBD1. CDR1 SGHTA and CDR2 FQGNSA come from the germline V gene. With V trimmed by 5 bases and J by 4 bases, 5 bases remained unmatched. CDR3 length: 14 amino acids. CDR3 DNA sequence: TGTGCCAGCAGCATAAGACAGGGTAATCAGCCCCAGCATTTT. Its translation: CASSIRQGNQPQHF.

The chain couples TRBV6-5 to TRBJ1-6, with D possibly being TRBD1 (6 bases). The CDR3 is 14 residues long. Deletions cut 2 bases from V and 8 bases from J, with 10 bases between. The germline V gene encodes CDR1 MNHEY and CDR2 SVGAGI. The CDR3 loop is CASSYQGPYSPLHF. CDR3 nucleotide sequence: TGTGCCAGCAGTTACCAGGGGCCCTATTCACCCCTCCACTTT.

V gene TRBV5-1 combines with J gene TRBJ1-3, with a possible D match to TRBD1 (5 bases). This CDR3 has 14 residues. Trimming pared 3 bases from V and 8 bases from J, leaving 15 bases between. Germline values: CDR1 SGHRS, CDR2 YFSETQ. DNA of the CDR3: TGCGCCAGCAGCTCTGGGGCGGGGCAGGACACCATATATTTT. It translates to CASSSGAGQDTIYF.

The rearrangement links TRBV10-3 to TRBJ2-3; TRBD1 matches 7 bases. The V gene's germline CDR1 is ENHRY and CDR2 SYGVKD. The CDR3 extends over 14 amino acids. The ends lost 3 bases at V and 4 bases at J; junction bases unmatched: 4. This chain's CDR3 is CAISDRGKADTQYF. DNA of the CDR3: TGTGCCATCAGTGACAGGGGGAAGGCAGATACGCAGTATTTT.

The V call is TRBV20-1, the J call TRBJ2-7; D ambiguous. Trimming shortened V by 1 base and J by 4 bases, and 5 bases separated the two germline ends. Looked up from germline, CDR1 is DFQATT and CDR2 is SNEGSKA (reference sequence). This CDR3 comprises 11 residues. The CDR3 coding sequence is TGCAGTGCTAGAGGACAATACGAGCAGTACTTC. It encodes CSARGQYEQYF.

J is TRBJ1-6 and V is TRBV5-6, with 7 nucleotides matching TRBD1. CDR1 and CDR2 from the germline V gene are SGHDT and YYEEEE. V dropped 4 bases and J dropped 3; count of bases not matched to a gene: 4. The CDR3 spans 15 residues. CDR3 protein: CASSPRTGYNSPLHF. The DNA for the CDR3 is TGTGCCAGCAGCCCGAGGACAGGCTATAATTCACCCCTCCACTTT. Variable domain in full (rest from reference TRBV5-6 and TRBJ1-6): DAGVTQSPTHLIKTRGQQVTLRCSPKSGHDTVSWYQQALGQGPQFIFQYYEEEERQRGNFPDRFSGHQFPNYSSELNVNALLLGDSALYLCASSPRTGYNSPLHFGNGTRLTVT.

V is TRBV11-2 and J is TRBJ2-7; TRBD2 agrees at 9 bases. The CDR3 sequence is 17 residues long. V lost 1 base to trimming and J lost 4 bases; unmatched junction nucleotides: 11. The germline V gene has CDR1 SGHAT and CDR2 FQNNGV. The CDR3 DNA reads TGTGCCAGCAGCTTAGCGGCGGGGGGGTTTAAGGCTTACGAGCAGTACTTC. Translated, it gives CASSLAAGGFKAYEQYF.

This clone has a single count. This sequence joins TRBV30 and TRBJ1-2; maybe TRBD1 (6 bases). Germline CDR1 and CDR2: GTSNPN and SVGIG (reference sequence). V was cut by 1 base and J by 4 bases, with 10 bases left in between. This CDR3 has 13 amino acids. The CDR3 DNA reads as TGTGCCTGGAGTGACCAGGGGATCTATGGCTACACCTTC. Its translation: CAWSDQGIYGYTF.

The J gene is TRBJ2-7, the V gene TRBV5-4; perhaps TRBD1 as D (6 bases). CDR1 and CDR2 from the germline V gene are SGHNT and YYREEE (reference sequence). The V end was cut by 0 bases, the J end by 6 bases, with 13 bases between. There are 14 residues in the CDR3. The CDR3 DNA reads TGTGCCAGCAGCTTGGGACAGGCGCCTGGCGAGCAGTACTTC. Translation: CASSLGQAPGEQYF.

The rearrangement uses TRBV9 and TRBJ2-1; 8 nucleotides align to TRBD1. CDR1 and CDR2 (germline): SGDLS, YYNGEE. Trimming removed 0 bases from V and 8 bases from J; junction bases left unmatched: 4. CDR3 length equals 14 residues. CDR3 DNA sequence: TGTGCCAGCAGCGTAGGCCAGGGGGCCGATGAGCAGTTCTTC. It is translated as CASSVGQGADEQFF.

The chain combines TRBV6-5 with TRBJ2-5; 8 bases fit TRBD1. The V and J ends lost 5 bases and 6 bases, in that order; junction bases with no gene match: 5. This CDR3 is 13 amino acids long. Germline V gene lookup returns CDR1 MNHEY and CDR2 SVGAGI. DNA of the CDR3: TGTGCCAGCAGTCAAGACAGGGGACAGACCCAGTACTTC. Amino acid sequence: CASSQDRGQTQYF.

In its sample, this clone was seen once. This chain's CDR3 is CASSVSSREYF. In DNA form, the CDR3 reads TGTGCCAGCAGCGTATCATCGCGGGAGTACTTC. V is TRBV11-2 and J is TRBJ2-5, with D possibly TRBD2 on 5 matching bases. Germline CDR1 and CDR2: SGHAT and FQNNGV. CDR3 size: 11 residues. V lost 5 bases and J lost 12, with 13 bases in between.

This clone showed up just a few times. The rearrangement uses TRBV7-2 and TRBJ2-3; no clear D. V lost 8 bases and J lost 0, with 12 bases in between. The germline V gene has CDR1 SGHTA and CDR2 FQGNSA. This CDR3 has 14 residues. For the CDR3, the DNA is TGTGCCAGCGTTAGCCAACCTAGCACAGATACGCAGTATTTT. Amino acids: CASVSQPSTDTQYF.

The count of this clone is one. The V and J genes are TRBV7-6 and TRBJ2-7; 12 bases align to TRBD2. CDR1 and CDR2 (germline): SGHVS, FNYEAQ. There are 17 residues in the CDR3. J gave up 2 bases and V 5 bases, and 10 bases lay outside the gene matches. Here the CDR3 DNA reads TGTGCCAGCAGCCCACGGTGGGCTAGCGGGGGGGCCTACGAGCAGTACTTC. This encodes CASSPRWASGGAYEQYF.

The J gene is TRBJ1-6, the V gene TRBV4-2, with 7 bases that match TRBD1. Germline V CDR1 and CDR2: LGHNA, YNFKEQ. The CDR3 loop spans 14 amino acids. J lost 2 bases, V lost 8 bases, and 3 bases had no gene match. The CDR3 DNA follows: TGTGCCAGCCACAGGGGCACCTATAATTCACCCCTCCACTTT. This codes for CASHRGTYNSPLHF.

V gene TRBV7-9 combines with J gene TRBJ1-2, with TRBD1 as a possible D gene (6 bases). The germline V gene has CDR1 SEHNR and CDR2 FQNEAQ (reference sequence). The CDR3 sequence is 14 residues long. Trimming left V 5 bases short and J 3 bases short, with 13 bases between. The CDR3 is CASSQGQGYYGYTF. The CDR3, as DNA: TGTGCCAGCAGCCAGGGACAAGGCTACTATGGCTACACCTTC.

This chain connects TRBV19 to TRBJ2-2, with TRBD1 matching 9 bases. The V and J ends lost 4 bases and 0 bases, in that order; junction bases with no gene match: 6. The germline gives CDR1 LNHDA, CDR2 SQIVND (reference sequence). The CDR3 spans 17 residues. CDR3 region: CASSTTRTGANTGELFF. CDR3 in DNA: TGTGCCAGTAGTACGACCCGGACAGGGGCGAACACCGGGGAGCTGTTTTTT. The full variable domain, completed using reference TRBV19 and TRBJ2-2, is DGGITQSPKYLFRKEGQNVTLSCEQNLNHDAMYWYRQDPGQGLRLIYYSQIVNDFQKGDIAEGYSVSREKKESFPLTVTSAQKNPTAFYLCASSTTRTGANTGELFFGEGSRLTVL.

V gene TRBV2 combines with J gene TRBJ2-5, with D maybe TRBD2 (6 bases). This CDR3 contains 12 residues. V gave up 7 bases and J gave up 8 bases, with 14 bases separating them. Germline V gives CDR1 SNHLY, CDR2 FYNNEI. CDR3: CASKGGGDTQYF. The DNA of the CDR3 is TGTGCCAGCAAGGGAGGAGGGGATACCCAGTACTTC.